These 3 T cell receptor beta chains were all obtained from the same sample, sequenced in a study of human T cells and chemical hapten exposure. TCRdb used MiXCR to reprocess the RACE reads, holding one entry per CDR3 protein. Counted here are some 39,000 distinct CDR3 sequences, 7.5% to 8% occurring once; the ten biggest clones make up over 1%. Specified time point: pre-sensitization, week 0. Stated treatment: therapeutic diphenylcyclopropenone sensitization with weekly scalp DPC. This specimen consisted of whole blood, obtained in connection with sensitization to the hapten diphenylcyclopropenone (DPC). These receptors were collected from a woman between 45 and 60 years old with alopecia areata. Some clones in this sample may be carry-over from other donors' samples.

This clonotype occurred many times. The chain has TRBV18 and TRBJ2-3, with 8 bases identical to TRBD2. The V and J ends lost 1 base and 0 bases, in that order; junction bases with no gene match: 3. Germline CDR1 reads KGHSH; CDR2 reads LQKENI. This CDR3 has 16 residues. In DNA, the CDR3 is TGTGCCAGCTCACCACGGAAGCGGGAGAGCACAGATACGCAGTATTTT. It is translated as CASSPRKRESTDTQYF.

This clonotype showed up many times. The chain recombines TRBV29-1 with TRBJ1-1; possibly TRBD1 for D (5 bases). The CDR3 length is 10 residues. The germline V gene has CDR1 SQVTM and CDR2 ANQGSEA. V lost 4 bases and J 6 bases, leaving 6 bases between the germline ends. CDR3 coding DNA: TGCAGCGTTGCAGGGTCTGAAGCTTTCTTT. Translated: CSVAGSEAFF.

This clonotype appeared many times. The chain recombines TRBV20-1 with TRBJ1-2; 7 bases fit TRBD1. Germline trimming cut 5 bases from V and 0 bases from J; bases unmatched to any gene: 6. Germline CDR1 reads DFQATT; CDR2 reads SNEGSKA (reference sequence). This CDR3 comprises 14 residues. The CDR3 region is CSAPRDRANYGYTF. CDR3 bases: TGCAGTGCTCCAAGGGACAGAGCTAACTATGGCTACACCTTC.